The clone carrying this T cell receptor beta chain has a handful of counts. Its antigen remains unidentified. This entry is derived from a study of T-cell memory formation after mild COVID-19. CDR3 length: 14 amino acids. J gave up 6 bases and V 5 bases, and 6 bases lay outside the gene matches. Per germline, CDR1 SGHTA and CDR2 FQGTGA. Via MiXCR, TCRdb re-called the 5' RACE reads, giving one row per CDR3 protein. The data show hundreds of thousands of distinct CDR3 sequences, around a fifth seen once. Broader study findings: That cross-reactive memory joined was suggested by some responding clones appearing in pre-infection memory. Mainly CM and EM harbored the contracting CD4+ clones; mainly EMRA harbored the CD8+ ones. Among clones peaking at day 37 in the second wave, SARS-CoV-2 specificity remained unconfirmed.

This chain joins TRBV7-3 and TRBJ2-5; TRBD2 aligns across 10 bases. Sequencing was done on a sample of PBMCs or a T cell subset sorted from them (not recorded which). The receptor was derived from a man younger than 30 who had mild COVID-19 (a few samples of this study predate the infection). Cell type and time point are not known. CDR3 DNA sequence: TGTGCCAGCAGCGAGCGGGGGGGCACAAAGACCCAGTACTTC. Translation: CASSERGGTKTQYF.